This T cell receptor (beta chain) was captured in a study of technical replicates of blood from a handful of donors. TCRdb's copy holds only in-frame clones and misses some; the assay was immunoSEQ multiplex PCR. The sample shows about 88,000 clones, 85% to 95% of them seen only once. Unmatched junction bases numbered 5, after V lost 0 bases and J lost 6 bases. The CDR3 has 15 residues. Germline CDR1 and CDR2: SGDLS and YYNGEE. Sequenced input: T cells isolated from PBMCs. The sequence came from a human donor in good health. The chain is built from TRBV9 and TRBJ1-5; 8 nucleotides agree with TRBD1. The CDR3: CASSVGQGAAQPQHF. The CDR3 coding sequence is TGTGCCAGCAGCGTAGGGCAGGGGGCTGCTCAGCCCCAGCATTTT.